Detailed here is one TCR beta chain. The sample originates from a study of shared clonotypes between healthy human individuals. Study in general: Contributing individuals were a couple of females and a few males aged 18 to 49.

Over several immunoSEQ plates, each subset's genomic DNA was distributed in even portions. Clones were read by immunoSEQ multiplex PCR, and TCRdb kept only the in-frame ones, dropping some. The table lists under 850,000 clones, about two thirds of them singletons. The V gene lost 4 bases and the J gene lost 7 bases, with 11 bases spanning the gap. The germline gives CDR1 SGHTS, CDR2 YDEGEE. The CDR3 consists of 13 residues. It was into CD45RA+ naive and CD45RA-negative memory subsets that the CD4+ cells were split. What was sequenced was memory CD4+ T cells sorted from blood. Subset noted: CD45RA-negative fraction. The source is a woman aged 25-40 years in good health. This chain links TRBV5-8 with TRBJ2-2; D might be TRBD1 (6 bases). In DNA form, the CDR3 reads TGTGCCAGCAGCCCACAGGGTTACGGGGAGCTGTTTTTT. Amino acids: CASSPQGYGELFF.